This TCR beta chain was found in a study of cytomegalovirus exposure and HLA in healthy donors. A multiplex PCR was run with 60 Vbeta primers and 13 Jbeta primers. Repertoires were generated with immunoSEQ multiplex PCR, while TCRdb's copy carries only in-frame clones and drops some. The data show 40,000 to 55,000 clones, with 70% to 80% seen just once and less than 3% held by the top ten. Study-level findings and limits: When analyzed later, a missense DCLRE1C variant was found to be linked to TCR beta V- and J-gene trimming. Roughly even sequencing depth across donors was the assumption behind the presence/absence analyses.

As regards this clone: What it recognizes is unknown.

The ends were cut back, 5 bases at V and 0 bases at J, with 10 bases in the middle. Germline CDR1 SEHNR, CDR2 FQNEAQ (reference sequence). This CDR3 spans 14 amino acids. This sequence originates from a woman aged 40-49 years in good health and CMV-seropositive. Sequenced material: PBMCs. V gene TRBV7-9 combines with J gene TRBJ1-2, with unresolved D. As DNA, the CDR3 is TGTGCCAGCAGCCCCGGACTTCCTAACTATGGCTACACCTTC. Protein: CASSPGLPNYGYTF.